The 32 T cell receptor beta chains below were found in one sample sequenced in a study of regulatory T cells in long-lasting Graves disease (dated by TCRdb to about 2021). The method was multiplex PCR. Sequencing used an Illumina HiSeq 4000. CDR3 regions were amplified by Arm-PCR with iRepertoire HTBI primers to construct TCR beta libraries. The raw public data were reprocessed by TCRdb itself: fastp quality trimming at Q25, MiXCR clonotype calling, in-frame beta chains only. Each entry is one CDR3 protein sequence, shown with its most common DNA and genes. Here the sample has hundreds of thousands of distinct CDR3 sequences; 12% occur a single time. The ten largest clones add up to 7.5% to 9% of the sample. Explained via the paper, the time point label denotes: newly diagnosed GD, antithyroid drugs for less than 3 months. RNA was extracted from PBMCs in TRIzol for both TCR sequencing and RNA sequencing.

In addition, the sample was reused for a study of T cells in Graves' hyperthyroidism and ophthalmopathy.

This specimen consisted of peripheral blood mononuclear cells (PBMCs), obtained at new diagnosis, from a patient treated with antithyroid drugs. All receptors come from a woman aged 25-40 years with Graves disease. Donor details come from another sample of the same person, matched by shared clones.

There are many counts of this clonotype. The chain recombines TRBV28 with TRBJ2-1, with 8 bases that match TRBD1. Unmatched junction bases numbered 7, after V lost 4 bases and J lost 5 bases. Germline V lookup: CDR1 MDHEN, CDR2 SYDVKM. CDR3 size: 15 residues. CDR3 in DNA: TGTGCCAGCAGTTCGACAGGGGCGCGCCACAATGAGCAGTTCTTC. This sequence encodes CASSSTGARHNEQFF.

This sequence joins TRBV6-2 or TRBV6-3 and TRBJ2-3, with D perhaps being TRBD1 or TRBD2 (5 bases each). The germline V gene encodes CDR1 MNHEY and CDR2 SVGEGT. This CDR3 spans 18 amino acids. V was cut by 0 bases and J by 1 base, with 17 bases left in between. The CDR3 region is CASSYSRATGPCTDTQYF. CDR3 sequence (DNA): TGTGCCAGCAGTTACTCACGCGCGACGGGGCCGTGCACAGATACGCAGTATTTT.

The table lists this clonotype with many counts. The rearrangement links TRBV6-2 or TRBV6-3 to TRBJ1-2; D unclear. Germline CDR1 MNHEY, CDR2 SVGEGT. The V and J ends lost 5 bases and 4 bases respectively, with 8 bases between them. CDR3 size: 12 residues. The chain's CDR3 is CASSEFSYGYTF. CDR3 sequence (DNA): TGTGCCAGCAGTGAATTCTCCTATGGCTACACCTTC.

Many counts were recorded for this clonotype. The chain combines TRBV30 with TRBJ1-3, with unresolved D. Germline assignment: CDR1 GTSNPN and CDR2 SVGIG (reference sequence). V was pared by 0 bases and J by 1 base, with 7 bases between. The CDR3 covers 14 residues. The DNA of the CDR3 is TGTGCCTGGAGTGTACGTGGATCTGGAAACACCATATATTTT. Encoded protein: CAWSVRGSGNTIYF.

This clonotype was picked up many times. The chain is built from TRBV29-1 and TRBJ2-1, with D uncertain. Germline CDR1 is SQVTM and CDR2 is ANQGSEA. This CDR3 contains 13 residues. The V end lost 1 base, the J end lost 6 bases, and 10 bases lay between the germline ends. The chain's CDR3 is CSVEGGSRNEQFF. The CDR3 nucleotides are TGCAGCGTTGAAGGAGGTAGCCGCAATGAGCAGTTCTTC.

This clonotype occurred many times. The chain recombines TRBV12-3 or TRBV12-4 with TRBJ1-4; D remains ambiguous. The CDR3 covers 14 residues. V shed 6 bases and J shed 5 bases, with 13 bases lying between them. CDR3: CASSAPGLNEKLFF. The CDR3 nucleotides read TGTGCCAGCAGCGCGCCGGGGTTGAATGAAAAACTGTTTTTT.

This clonotype was counted many times. The chain couples TRBV6-1 to TRBJ1-2; the D is unclear. CDR3 size: 16 residues. Trimming took off 1 base at V and 0 bases at J, with 12 bases between the two ends. The V gene's germline CDR1 is MNHNS and CDR2 SASEGT. The CDR3 bases are TGTGCCAGCAGTGAAGGCCCCAGGATTGCTAACTATGGCTACACCTTC. It translates to CASSEGPRIANYGYTF.

The chain has TRBV5-1 and TRBJ2-3; D remains ambiguous. The CDR3 is 17 amino acids. Trimming took off 4 bases at V and 2 bases at J, with 20 bases between the two ends. CDR1 SGHRS and CDR2 YFSETQ come from the germline V gene. CDR3 DNA: TGCGCCAGCAGCCTGTCGATTCAGATGTTGGCCACAGATACGCAGTATTTT. Residues: CASSLSIQMLATDTQYF.

This clonotype was counted ten times or more. CDR3 amino acids: CASRRGQGDYNEQFF. CDR3 sequence (DNA): TGTGCCAGCAGGAGGGGACAGGGTGACTACAATGAGCAGTTCTTC. The rearrangement joins TRBV12-3 or TRBV12-4 to TRBJ2-1; the match to TRBD1 covers 9 bases. Trimming at V came to 6 bases and at J to 3 bases, leaving 6 bases not matched to a gene. The CDR3 covers 15 residues.

This clonotype was seen a handful of times. Written as DNA, the CDR3 is TGCGCCAGCAGCCAAGATCTGGGAGCCGGGGAGCTGTTTTTT. Its protein is CASSQDLGAGELFF. The chain combines TRBV4-3 with TRBJ2-2, with a weak D call TRBD2 (5 bases). Looked up from germline, CDR1 is LGHNA and CDR2 is YSLEER. Between the trimmed V and J ends, which lost 0 bases and 6 bases, there was a span of 8 bases. This CDR3 comprises 14 residues.

The chain is built from TRBV7-9 and TRBJ2-3; 7 bases are a match to TRBD1. This CDR3 region has 15 residues. Per the germline V gene, CDR1 is SEHNR and CDR2 is FQNEAQ (reference sequence). Trimming removed 5 bases from V and 1 base from J; junction bases left unmatched: 6. Here the CDR3 DNA reads TGTGCCAGCAGCGAACGGGACAGCCGCACAGATACGCAGTATTTT. This encodes CASSERDSRTDTQYF.

This clonotype was seen repeatedly, ten times or more. The genes are TRBV5-1 and TRBJ2-7; TRBD2 matches 8 bases. V lost 0 bases, J lost 7 bases, and 9 bases stayed unmatched. Germline values: CDR1 SGHRS, CDR2 YFSETQ. The CDR3 is 15 residues long. CDR3 bases: TGCGCCAGCAGCTTGGCGGCGGGAGGAACGGGGGAGCAGTACTTC. It translates to CASSLAAGGTGEQYF. Together with reference TRBV5-1 and TRBJ2-7, the CDR3 gives the full variable domain: KAGVTQTPRYLIKTRGQQVTLSCSPISGHRSVSWYQQTPGQGLQFLFEYFSETQRNKGNFPGRFSGRQFSNSRSEMNVSTLELGDSALYLCASSLAAGGTGEQYFGPGTRLTVT.

Many counts were recorded for this clonotype. The chain uses TRBV12-3 or TRBV12-4 and TRBJ1-1; D ambiguous. The V gene lost 4 bases and the J gene lost 0 bases, with 12 bases spanning the gap. This CDR3 comprises 15 residues. CDR3 coding DNA: TGTGCCAGCAGTTCACGGTACTCCCTGAACACTGAAGCTTTCTTT. Amino acids: CASSSRYSLNTEAFF.

This clonotype was observed many times. The chain couples TRBV5-1 to TRBJ2-1; no reliable D call. This CDR3 has 16 amino acids. The ends were cut back, 1 base at V and 6 bases at J, with 17 bases in the middle. Germline V gene lookup returns CDR1 SGHRS and CDR2 YFSETQ. The CDR3 DNA follows: TGCGCCAGCAGCTTGAGTTCAGGTACTACTCTCAATGAGCAGTTCTTC. Translation: CASSLSSGTTLNEQFF.

Many counts were recorded for this clonotype. The rearrangement links TRBV27 to TRBJ2-7; TRBD1 is a possible D gene (6 bases). Germline assignment: CDR1 MNHEY and CDR2 SMNVEV (reference sequence). V was shortened by 0 bases and J by 2 bases, with 14 bases between the two germline ends. The CDR3 loop spans 16 amino acids. Written as DNA, the CDR3 is TGTGCCAGCAGTTTATCGGGGGCAATGCGGGCCTACGAGCAGTACTTC. It specifies CASSLSGAMRAYEQYF.

This clonotype showed up many times. The gene calls are TRBV20-1 and TRBJ1-2; D remains ambiguous. Trimming removed 1 base from V and 4 bases from J, with 16 bases in between. The CDR3 consists of 15 residues. Germline V gene data show CDR1 as DFQATT and CDR2 as SNEGSKA (reference sequence). CDR3 amino acids: CSARVAGGILYGYTF. CDR3 nucleotides: TGCAGTGCTAGAGTCGCAGGAGGGATACTCTATGGCTACACCTTC.

The V call is TRBV6-1, the J call TRBJ2-5, with D uncertain. This CDR3 has 11 amino acids. V was pared by 6 bases and J by 8 bases, with 10 bases between. Germline loops: CDR1 MNHNS, CDR2 SASEGT. CDR3 region: CASSRQDTQYF. In DNA form, the CDR3 reads TGTGCCAGCAGCCGCCAGGATACCCAGTACTTC.

This clonotype was observed many times. The chain joins TRBV19 to TRBJ1-4; D gene ambiguous. Trimming removed 10 bases at V and 5 bases at J, with 17 bases between. The V gene's germline CDR1 is LNHDA and CDR2 SQIVND (reference sequence). This CDR3 spans 14 amino acids. CDR3 DNA: TGTGCCACTATGGCCCTGGGAGTGAATGAAAAACTGTTTTTT. Protein sequence: CATMALGVNEKLFF.

J is TRBJ2-4 and V is TRBV27; TRBD2 matches at 8 bases. Trimming took 7 bases from V and 9 from J; bases not matched to a gene: 11. This CDR3 contains 14 residues. CDR1 is MNHEY and CDR2 is SMNVEV in the germline V gene (reference sequence). CDR3 amino acids: CASTPAGERGIQYF. CDR3 sequence (DNA): TGTGCCAGCACCCCAGCGGGGGAAAGGGGCATTCAGTACTTC.

In its sample, this clonotype was seen a few times. The chain has TRBV7-2 and TRBJ2-2; perhaps D is TRBD1 or TRBD2 (5 bases each). From germline, CDR1 is SGHTA and CDR2 FQGNSA. The CDR3 covers 16 residues. The germline V and J ends were trimmed by 5 bases and 4 bases, with 17 bases remaining between them. CDR3 bases: TGTGCCAGCAGCCAAGGGACCCCGAGGATCACCGGGGAGCTGTTTTTT. Its protein is CASSQGTPRITGELFF. Using reference TRBV7-2 and TRBJ2-2 for the parts outside the CDR3, the full variable domain is GAGVSQSPSNKVTEKGKDVELRCDPISGHTALYWYRQSLGQGLEFLIYFQGNSAPDKSGLPSDRFSAERTGGSVSTLTIQRTQQEDSAVYLCASSQGTPRITGELFFGEGSRLTVL.

This clonotype came up many times. J is TRBJ2-2 and V is TRBV9, with D uncertain. This CDR3 spans 13 amino acids. Germline assignment: CDR1 SGDLS and CDR2 YYNGEE. V lost 0 bases, J lost 5 bases, and 5 bases lay in between. CDR3 bases: TGTGCCAGCAGCGTAGTCGGGACCGGGGAGCTGTTTTTT. It yields the protein CASSVVGTGELFF.

This clonotype was recorded a few times. This CDR3 is CASSVSGSGYNEQFF. CDR3 nucleotide sequence: TGTGCCAGCAGCGTAAGCGGGAGCGGATACAATGAGCAGTTCTTC. The chain carries TRBV9 and TRBJ2-1; 8 bases align to TRBD2. Germline V gene lookup returns CDR1 SGDLS and CDR2 YYNGEE. The CDR3 length is 15 residues. V dropped 1 base and J dropped 4; count of bases not matched to a gene: 4.

Comments on this clonotype: A junction end diverges from the germline sequence, so it may reflect a read error. This rearrangement joins TRBV9 to TRBJ2-1; D may match TRBD1 or TRBD2 (6 bases each). The CDR3 spans 16 residues. Germline V gene lookup returns CDR1 SGDLS and CDR2 YYNGEE. DNA of the CDR3: TGTGCCAGCAGCAAGGGGGGACTCCCCTCCTACAGTGAGCAGTTCTTC. As protein: CASSKGGLPSYSEQFF.

This clonotype was counted ten times or more. This chain connects TRBV20-1 to TRBJ2-7, with D maybe TRBD1 (5 bases). This CDR3 contains 12 residues. Germline V gene data show CDR1 as DFQATT and CDR2 as SNEGSKA (reference sequence). Trimming left V 1 base short and J 9 bases short, with 13 bases between. CDR3 sequence: CSARGVQDGQYF. The DNA of the CDR3 is TGCAGTGCTAGAGGGGTACAGGATGGGCAGTACTTC.

The sample holds many counts of this clonotype. The rearrangement uses TRBV27 and TRBJ1-2; the match to TRBD1 covers 11 bases. The V gene end was trimmed by 0 bases and the J gene end by 8 bases; junction bases not matched to a gene: 8. The germline V gene encodes CDR1 MNHEY and CDR2 SMNVEV (reference sequence). CDR3 size: 16 residues. Written as DNA, the CDR3 is TGTGCCAGCAGTTTATCGATTGGACAGGGGGCTAGGGGCTACACCTTC. This encodes CASSLSIGQGARGYTF.

In its sample, this clonotype was seen many times. The chain has TRBV29-1 and TRBJ2-7; tentative D call: TRBD1 (5 bases). The CDR3 has 12 amino acids. Germline CDR1 is SQVTM and CDR2 is ANQGSEA. V lost 7 bases and J 5 bases, leaving 15 bases between the germline ends. The CDR3 DNA follows: TGCAGCGGGGGCAGGTTTAGGAACGAGCAGTACTTC. This sequence encodes CSGGRFRNEQYF.

This clonotype was seen ten or more times. This chain connects TRBV28 to TRBJ2-5; D might be TRBD2 (5 bases). V was pared by 2 bases and J by 4 bases, with 11 bases between. This CDR3 has 14 residues. Germline CDR1 is MDHEN and CDR2 is SYDVKM. The CDR3 here is CASSLIGERETQYF. CDR3 nucleotides: TGTGCCAGCAGTTTAATCGGGGAGCGAGAGACCCAGTACTTC.

Concerning this clonotype itself: Only one base separates this from a far larger clonotype, so it likely reflects a read error. CDR3 loop: CVSSLGPTETQYF. The DNA of the CDR3 is TGTGTCAGCAGCTTAGGACCTACAGAGACCCAGTACTTC. The genes are TRBV11-3 and TRBJ2-5, with D hard to call. This CDR3 contains 13 residues. In germline, CDR1 is SGHNT, CDR2 YENEEA.

This clonotype was detected only a few times. The chain couples TRBV7-9 to TRBJ2-3, with D maybe TRBD2 (6 bases). CDR3 length: 17 amino acids. Germline loops: CDR1 SEHNR, CDR2 FQNEAQ (reference sequence). V lost 5 bases, J lost 2 bases, and 20 bases lay in between. The CDR3 loop is CASSPSGLATYTDTQYF. CDR3 DNA: TGTGCCAGCAGCCCGTCGGGGCTAGCGACCTACACAGATACGCAGTATTTT. Full variable domain (rest looked up from reference TRBV7-9 and TRBJ2-3): DTGVSQNPRHKITKRGQNVTFRCDPISEHNRLYWYRQTLGQGPEFLTYFQNEAQLEKSRLLSDRFSAERPKGSFSTLEIQRTEQGDSAMYLCASSPSGLATYTDTQYFGPGTRLTVL.

This clonotype was detected ten times or more. The V and J genes are TRBV20-1 and TRBJ2-1; 7 nucleotides match TRBD2. Unmatched junction bases numbered 14, after V lost 1 base and J lost 14 bases. CDR3 length equals 14 residues. Germline CDR1 reads DFQATT; CDR2 reads SNEGSKA (reference sequence). The CDR3, as DNA: TGCAGTGCTAGAGCCGGTGGGACTATCTCCCGCGAGTTCTTC. Its protein is CSARAGGTISREFF.

This clonotype was picked up many times. The gene calls are TRBV7-2 and TRBJ1-2; D uncertain. With 5 bases removed from V and 2 bases from J, the gap between germline ends came to 15 bases. Germline V gene data show CDR1 as SGHTA and CDR2 as FQGNSA. The CDR3 extends over 15 amino acids. The CDR3 sequence: CASSRTSVRNYGYTF. The CDR3 DNA sequence: TGTGCCAGCAGCCGTACCTCGGTCAGGAACTATGGCTACACCTTC.

Only a few counts were recorded for this clonotype. The chain links TRBV5-1 to TRBJ2-1; TRBD2 agrees at 14 bases. CDR1 is SGHRS, CDR2 YFSETQ, per germline. This CDR3 contains 14 residues. V dropped 4 bases and J dropped 6; count of bases not matched to a gene: 0. In nucleotides, the CDR3 is TGCGCCAGCAGCGGGACTAGCGGGAGCAATGAGCAGTTCTTC. Amino acid sequence: CASSGTSGSNEQFF. The variable domain in full, completed from reference TRBV5-1 and TRBJ2-1, reads KAGVTQTPRYLIKTRGQQVTLSCSPISGHRSVSWYQQTPGQGLQFLFEYFSETQRNKGNFPGRFSGRQFSNSRSEMNVSTLELGDSALYLCASSGTSGSNEQFFGPGTRLTVL.